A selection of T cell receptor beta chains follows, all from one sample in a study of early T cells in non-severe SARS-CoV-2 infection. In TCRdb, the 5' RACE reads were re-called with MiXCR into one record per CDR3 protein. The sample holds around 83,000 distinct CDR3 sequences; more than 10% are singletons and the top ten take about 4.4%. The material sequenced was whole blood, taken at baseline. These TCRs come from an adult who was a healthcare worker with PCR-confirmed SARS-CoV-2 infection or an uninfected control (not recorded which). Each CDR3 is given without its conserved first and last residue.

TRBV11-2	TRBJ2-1	ASRGVTGTSSYNEQF
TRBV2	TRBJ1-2	ASRVSANYGYT
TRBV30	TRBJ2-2	AWRGSGEAGELF
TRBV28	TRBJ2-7	ASSLLKGSSYEQY
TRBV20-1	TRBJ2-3	SASNNQPGADTQY
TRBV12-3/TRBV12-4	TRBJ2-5	ASSSWTSGYQETQY
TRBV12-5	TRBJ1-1	ASGPLGGWTEAF
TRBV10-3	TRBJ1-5	ATGPPGQPQH
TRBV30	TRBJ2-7	AWSESGIGEQY
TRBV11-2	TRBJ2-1	ASSRPGQGLNNEQF
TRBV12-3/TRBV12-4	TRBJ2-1	ASLNPPYNEQF
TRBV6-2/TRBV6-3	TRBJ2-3	ASTRIRGASTDTQY
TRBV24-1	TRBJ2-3	ATRPKSPPQTAQY
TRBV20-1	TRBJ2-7	SARAPQTVLGEQY
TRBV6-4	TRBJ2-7	ASSLPGRQSSYEQY
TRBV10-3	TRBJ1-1	AISEVGSNTEAF
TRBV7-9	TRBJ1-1	ASSSGKIEAF
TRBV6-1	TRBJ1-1	ASSRITGGNTEAF
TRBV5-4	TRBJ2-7	ASSSRLAGANEQY
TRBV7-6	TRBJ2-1	ASSLGVVNEQF
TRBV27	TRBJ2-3	ASSFLKTGGDTQY
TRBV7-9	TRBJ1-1	ASSYPDQGIMNTEAF
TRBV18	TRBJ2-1	ASSPPRTNTNNEQF
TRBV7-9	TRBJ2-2	ASSLGGLARELF
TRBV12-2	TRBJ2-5	ASRLSRTSGVAETQY
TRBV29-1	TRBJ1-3	SVAVLSGNTIY
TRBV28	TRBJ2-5	ASSLSRGGRETQY
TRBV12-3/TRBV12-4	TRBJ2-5	ASRPGTSGGETQY
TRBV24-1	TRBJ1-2	ATSMTANYGYT
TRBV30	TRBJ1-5	AWTPDSNQPQH
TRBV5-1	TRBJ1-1	ASQGRTEAF
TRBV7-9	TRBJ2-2	ASSLSGANTGELF
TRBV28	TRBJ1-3	ASSFSQLSSENTIY
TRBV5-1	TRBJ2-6	ASSPRLAGPGANVLT
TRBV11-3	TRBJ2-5	ASSLRRWYQETQY
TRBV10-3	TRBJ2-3	ATKREGLDTQY
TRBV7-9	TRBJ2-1	ASSIRQGYNEQF
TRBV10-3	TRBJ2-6	AISEQGAGANVLT
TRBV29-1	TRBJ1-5	SAKDGNQPQH
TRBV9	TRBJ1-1	ASSPRDRVAEAF
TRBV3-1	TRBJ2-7	ASSQLPARGEQY
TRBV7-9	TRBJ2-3	ASSAAPGRDTQY
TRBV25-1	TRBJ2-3	AILSLPGQRSPNTQY
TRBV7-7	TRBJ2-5	ASSHPPRETQY
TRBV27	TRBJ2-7	ASRPSLDRSLYEQY